This T cell receptor (beta chain) was identified in a study of blood T cell repertoires in COVID-19. Study details: Both acute and convalescent COVID-19 samples were obtained from the United States, Italy and Spain.

How the authors handled the data: Reference gene primer amplification gave nucleated cell count estimates. Using immunoSEQ multiplex PCR, the repertoire was profiled, and TCRdb retains in-frame clones only, with some absent. Clone size and the V and J calls come from that table; the DNA yielded D and trimming. Of roughly 70,000 clones in the sample, around 67% were seen once. The clonotype was recovered from a man in his 60s with acute or convalescent COVID-19. Material: peripheral blood.

For the CDR3, the DNA is TGTGCCAGCAGCTTGGAGCAGGGGTCCTATGGCTACACCTTC. It is translated as CASSLEQGSYGYTF. The chain combines TRBV5-4 with TRBJ1-2; a weak D match, TRBD1 (6 bases). CDR1 SGHNT and CDR2 YYREEE come from the germline V gene (reference sequence). This CDR3 spans 14 amino acids. Trimming left V 0 bases short and J 4 bases short, with 10 bases between. The full variable domain, completed using reference TRBV5-4 and TRBJ1-2, is ETGVTQSPTHLIKTRGQQVTLRCSSQSGHNTVSWYQQALGQGPQFIFQYYREEENGRGNFPPRFSGLQFPNYSSELNVNALELDDSALYLCASSLEQGSYGYTFGSGTRLTVV.